What follows are 32 T cell receptor beta chains derived from one specimen sequenced in a study of regulatory and conventional T cells in RAG deficiency. Blood CD4+ CD25-low CD127-high conventional T cells supplied the genomic DNA template. Libraries were prepared by immunoSEQ multiplex PCR; TCRdb keeps only in-frame clonotypes and omits some of them. The data contain roughly 28,000 clones, more than 90% of them singletons. In addition, the sample was reused for a study of regulatory T cells. That source reports: Amplification used 52 TRBV primers and 13 TRBJ primers.

Input material: CD25- CD4+ T cells sorted from blood. The receptors here all came from a human donor in good health.

This clone has just one count. The rearrangement joins TRBV5-8 to TRBJ2-3; 9 bases match TRBD1. Germline loops: CDR1 SGHTS, CDR2 YDEGEE. The CDR3 has 17 amino acids. V gave up 3 bases and J gave up 4 bases; unmatched junction bases: 12. The CDR3 DNA is TGTGCCAGCAGCTCCCAGGCCGGGACAGGGTCCCCAGATACGCAGTATTTT. As protein: CASSSQAGTGSPDTQYF.

This rearrangement joins TRBV19 to TRBJ1-2; possible D gene TRBD1, 6 bases. The CDR3 consists of 13 residues. Trimming took 6 bases from V and 2 from J, leaving 10 bases between them. CDR1 is LNHDA and CDR2 is SQIVND in the germline V gene (reference sequence). The CDR3 DNA reads TGTGCCAGTAGCCCTCAGGGGAACTATGGCTACACCTTC. This translates into CASSPQGNYGYTF.

J is TRBJ2-1 and V is TRBV5-6, with unresolved D. The V gene lost 0 bases and the J gene lost 0 bases, with 7 bases spanning the gap. The CDR3 spans 15 residues. Per the germline V gene, CDR1 is SGHDT and CDR2 is YYEEEE. The CDR3: CASSLVLSSYNEQFF. The CDR3, as DNA: TGTGCCAGCAGCTTGGTCCTAAGCTCCTACAATGAGCAGTTCTTC.

The count of this clone is one. The chain is built from TRBV6-5 and TRBJ2-7; TRBD1 matches at 7 bases. Trimming removed 2 bases from V and 4 bases from J; junction bases left unmatched: 2. Germline V lookup: CDR1 MNHEY, CDR2 SVGAGI. CDR3 length equals 13 residues. DNA of the CDR3: TGTGCCAGCAGTTACAGGGGGCAATACGAGCAGTACTTC. Protein: CASSYRGQYEQYF.

The chain employs TRBV18 and TRBJ1-5; 8 bases are shared with TRBD1. V gave up 5 bases and J gave up 5 bases; unmatched junction bases: 8. The CDR3 is made up of 15 amino acids. Germline V gene sequence: CDR1 KGHSH, CDR2 LQKENI. The CDR3 DNA follows: TGTGCCAGCTCATCGGACAGGGTTCCCGATCAGCCCCAGCATTTT. This translates into CASSSDRVPDQPQHF.

This chain joins TRBV5-8 and TRBJ2-7; 8 bases are shared with TRBD1. CDR3 length equals 15 residues. CDR1 and CDR2 (germline): SGHTS, YDEGEE. J gave up 2 bases and V 4 bases, and 8 bases lay outside the gene matches. CDR3 nucleotides: TGTGCCAGCAGCCCAACAGGGGGTTATACCTACGAGCAGTACTTC. It yields the protein CASSPTGGYTYEQYF.

The CDR3 DNA reads as TGTGCCAGCAGTGACCGGGACAGGGTGATCCACGAGCAGTACTTC. Encoded protein: CASSDRDRVIHEQYF. The chain recombines TRBV6-1 with TRBJ2-7; 9 bases align to TRBD1. This CDR3 contains 15 residues. The germline V gene encodes CDR1 MNHNS and CDR2 SASEGT. The ends lost 3 bases at V and 5 bases at J; junction bases unmatched: 8.

The rearrangement links TRBV28 to TRBJ1-5; no reliable D call. Germline-derived CDR1 and CDR2 are MDHEN and SYDVKM. CDR3 size: 13 residues. V was shortened by 2 bases and J by 7 bases, with 9 bases between the two germline ends. The CDR3 sequence is CASSLEGRQPQHF. The CDR3, as DNA: TGTGCCAGCAGTTTAGAGGGTCGGCAGCCCCAGCATTTT.

The chain has TRBV18 and TRBJ1-6; perhaps TRBD1 as D (5 bases). CDR1 KGHSH and CDR2 LQKENI come from the germline V gene. The V and J ends lost 3 bases and 10 bases respectively, with 10 bases between them. The CDR3 extends over 13 amino acids. This CDR3 reads CASSPGGESPLHF. The DNA of the CDR3 is TGTGCCAGCTCACCCGGGGGGGAATCACCCCTCCACTTT. The variable domain in full, with the rest retrieved from reference TRBV18 and TRBJ1-6, is NAGVMQNPRHLVRRRGQEARLRCSPMKGHSHVYWYRQLPEEGLKFMVYLQKENIIDESGMPKERFSAEFPKEGPSILRIQQVVRGDSAAYFCASSPGGESPLHFGNGTRLTVT.

The V and J genes are TRBV5-1 and TRBJ2-3, with 7 bases identical to TRBD2. V was clipped by 0 bases and J by 6 bases; unmatched bases: 7. Germline V gives CDR1 SGHRS, CDR2 YFSETQ. The CDR3 extends over 15 amino acids. This CDR3 is CASSLASGDGDTQYF. The CDR3 coding sequence is TGCGCCAGCAGCTTGGCCAGCGGGGACGGTGATACGCAGTATTTT.

For the CDR3, the DNA is TGTGCCACCAGCGTACGGACAGGGAACACCGGGGAGCTGTTTTTT. It encodes CATSVRTGNTGELFF. The chain is built from TRBV15 and TRBJ2-2; 7 nucleotides match TRBD1. CDR3 length: 15 residues. V dropped 5 bases and J dropped 1; count of bases not matched to a gene: 4. Germline values: CDR1 LNHNV, CDR2 YYDKDF (reference sequence).

The gene calls are TRBV6-5 and TRBJ2-7, with unresolved D. Trimming shortened V by 5 bases and J by 5 bases, and 10 bases separated the two germline ends. The CDR3 is 12 amino acids. Germline V lookup: CDR1 MNHEY, CDR2 SVGAGI. The CDR3 DNA sequence: TGTGCCAGCAGTAGAACTCCCAACGAGCAGTACTTC. Translating gives CASSRTPNEQYF.

The chain links TRBV2 to TRBJ1-1; D is perhaps TRBD1 (5 bases). Germline V gene data show CDR1 as SNHLY and CDR2 as FYNNEI. The V end was cut by 3 bases, the J end by 11 bases, with 10 bases between. The CDR3 covers 11 residues. CDR3 coding DNA: TGTGCCAGCAGTGACAGGGCGGACGCTTTCTTT. Translated: CASSDRADAFF.

The chain couples TRBV28 to TRBJ2-4; maybe TRBD1 (6 bases). Between the trimmed V and J ends, which lost 6 bases and 4 bases, there was a span of 16 bases. The CDR3 is 15 amino acids. The germline V gene has CDR1 MDHEN and CDR2 SYDVKM. The CDR3 DNA reads TGTGCCAGCAGCCTCAGCCAGGGGATTAAAAACATTCAGTACTTC. It is translated as CASSLSQGIKNIQYF.

The chain combines TRBV5-1 with TRBJ1-2; 7 nucleotides align to TRBD1. CDR1 and CDR2 (germline): SGHRS, YFSETQ. The V gene end was trimmed by 0 bases and the J gene end by 6 bases; junction bases not matched to a gene: 5. This CDR3 is built from 14 residues. CDR3 protein: CASSLGQGFDGYTF. In DNA form, the CDR3 reads TGCGCCAGCAGCTTGGGACAGGGTTTTGATGGCTACACCTTC.

J is TRBJ1-3 and V is TRBV7-9, with 8 bases lining up with TRBD1. The ends lost 4 bases at V and 4 bases at J; junction bases unmatched: 3. CDR1 is SEHNR, CDR2 FQNEAQ, per germline (reference sequence). CDR3 length: 14 amino acids. CDR3 DNA: TGTGCCAGCAGCTCTCGGACAGGGGGAAACACCATATATTTT. Residues: CASSSRTGGNTIYF.

In the case of this clone: Other DNA sequences in this sample translate to the same CDR3. The rearrangement joins TRBV28 to TRBJ1-6; no firm D call. The ends were cut back, 3 bases at V and 0 bases at J, with 6 bases in the middle. The V gene's germline CDR1 is MDHEN and CDR2 SYDVKM. There are 15 residues in the CDR3. CDR3: CASSLVSSYNSPLHF. Here the CDR3 DNA reads TGTGCCAGCAGTTTGGTGAGCTCCTATAATTCACCCCTCCACTTT.

J is TRBJ2-3 and V is TRBV5-1; D might be TRBD2 (5 bases). CDR1 SGHRS and CDR2 YFSETQ come from the germline V gene. The CDR3 length is 15 residues. Trimming took 4 bases from V and 1 from J, leaving 13 bases between them. CDR3 amino acids: CASSPGVYGTDTQYF. DNA for the CDR3: TGCGCCAGCAGCCCCGGGGTATATGGCACAGATACGCAGTATTTT.

The rearrangement uses TRBV28 and TRBJ1-5; TRBD1 agrees at 11 bases. The ends lost 6 bases at V and 7 bases at J; junction bases unmatched: 5. The length of the CDR3 is 14 residues. Germline CDR1 reads MDHEN; CDR2 reads SYDVKM. The CDR3 DNA reads TGTGCCAGCAGAGGACAGGGGGCGCCCCAGCCCCAGCATTTT. Encoded protein: CASRGQGAPQPQHF.

This clone was found a few times. The chain recombines TRBV7-3 with TRBJ2-3; the match to TRBD2 covers 7 bases. Germline CDR1 is SGHTA and CDR2 is FQGTGA. Unmatched junction bases numbered 3, after V lost 1 base and J lost 2 bases. The CDR3 is made up of 15 amino acids. In DNA, the CDR3 is TGTGCCAGCAGCTTAAGCGGGAGCCACACAGATACGCAGTATTTT. The encoded protein is CASSLSGSHTDTQYF.

The V and J genes are TRBV5-1 and TRBJ2-7; a possible D gene is TRBD1 (6 bases). V dropped 2 bases and J dropped 6 bases, with 18 bases sitting between them. This CDR3 contains 15 residues. Germline loops: CDR1 SGHRS, CDR2 YFSETQ. As DNA, the CDR3 is TGCGCCAGCAGCTTTAGGGTCAGGGGCCCCTCCGAGCAGTACTTC. Protein sequence: CASSFRVRGPSEQYF.

The chain couples TRBV6-4 to TRBJ1-5; no firm D call. V was cut by 8 bases and J by 4 bases, with 9 bases left in between. CDR1 MRHNA and CDR2 SNTAGT come from the germline V gene. The length of the CDR3 is 12 residues. The CDR3 protein is CASVTRNQPQHF. In DNA form, the CDR3 reads TGTGCCAGCGTAACTAGGAATCAGCCCCAGCATTTT.

This chain uses TRBV5-1 with TRBJ1-1, with D unclear. Trimming stripped 3 bases from V and 1 base from J, with 10 bases between. Germline CDR1 is SGHRS and CDR2 is YFSETQ. The length of the CDR3 is 14 residues. DNA of the CDR3: TGCGCCAGCAGCTCAACCGGGAAGAACACTGAAGCTTTCTTT. Its translation is CASSSTGKNTEAFF.

The chain combines TRBV28 with TRBJ1-2, with 8 bases aligning to TRBD1. This CDR3 is built from 19 residues. Germline V gene data show CDR1 as MDHEN and CDR2 as SYDVKM. With 6 bases clipped from V and 2 bases from J, the junction kept 20 bases outside the gene matches. CDR3 DNA sequence: TGTGCCAGCAGCCACCGTGAAACCCGGGACAGGTTCAAAAACTATGGCTACACCTTC. As protein: CASSHRETRDRFKNYGYTF.

V and J are TRBV7-2 and TRBJ1-2, with D tentatively TRBD1 (5 bases). Trimming cost V 5 bases and J 8 bases, with 18 bases left between them. Germline V gives CDR1 SGHTA, CDR2 FQGNSA. The CDR3 spans 14 residues. CDR3 sequence reads: CASSPDRAGGGYTF. The CDR3 DNA reads as TGTGCCAGCAGCCCAGACCGCGCCGGGGGAGGCTACACCTTC.

This clone was seen a single time. V is TRBV27 and J is TRBJ1-4, with TRBD1 matching over 8 bases. Germline lookup yields CDR1 MNHEY and CDR2 SMNVEV (reference sequence). The CDR3 consists of 15 residues. Trimming removed 2 bases from V and 5 bases from J; junction bases left unmatched: 4. CDR3 amino acids: CASSLTGGLNEKLFF. The CDR3 DNA follows: TGTGCCAGCAGTTTAACAGGGGGGCTCAATGAAAAACTGTTTTTT.

The chain is built from TRBV11-2 and TRBJ2-3; possibly TRBD1 for D (6 bases). The CDR3 is made up of 15 amino acids. Trimming removed 5 bases from V and 0 bases from J, with 12 bases in between. Per germline, CDR1 SGHAT and CDR2 FQNNGV. The CDR3 nucleotides read TGTGCCAGCAGCGAGACAGGTACTAGCACAGATACGCAGTATTTT. Translated, it gives CASSETGTSTDTQYF.

The chain joins TRBV5-6 to TRBJ1-2; TRBD1 matches 11 bases. The CDR3 contains 15 residues. V lost 2 bases, J lost 7 bases, and 7 bases stayed unmatched. CDR1 and CDR2 from the germline V gene are SGHDT and YYEEEE. The chain's CDR3 is CASSLGQGARGGYTF. CDR3 nucleotide sequence: TGTGCCAGCAGCTTAGGACAGGGGGCGCGGGGTGGCTACACCTTC. The full variable domain, completed using reference TRBV5-6 and TRBJ1-2, is DAGVTQSPTHLIKTRGQQVTLRCSPKSGHDTVSWYQQALGQGPQFIFQYYEEEERQRGNFPDRFSGHQFPNYSSELNVNALLLGDSALYLCASSLGQGARGGYTFGSGTRLTVV.

CDR3 amino acids: CASSIGAVNTEAFF. The CDR3 DNA reads as TGTGCCAGTAGTATCGGAGCGGTGAACACTGAAGCTTTCTTT. The chain carries TRBV19 and TRBJ1-1; unclear D gene. Germline V gene data show CDR1 as LNHDA and CDR2 as SQIVND (reference sequence). V was trimmed by 3 bases and J by 0 bases, leaving 8 bases between them. The CDR3 is 14 residues long.

V is TRBV27 and J is TRBJ2-7, with 10 bases matching TRBD2. CDR1 and CDR2 (germline): MNHEY, SMNVEV (reference sequence). This CDR3 contains 17 residues. J was trimmed by 5 bases and V by 4 bases; bases with no gene match: 14. In DNA form, the CDR3 reads TGTGCCAGCAGTTCGCAAGCCCTACTAGCGGGGAGGAACGAGCAGTACTTC. Translated: CASSSQALLAGRNEQYF.

This clone was detected only once. This chain connects TRBV11-2 to TRBJ2-7, with D perhaps matching TRBD2 (7 bases). The CDR3 spans 16 residues. V lost 3 bases and J lost 0, with 15 bases in between. Per the germline V gene, CDR1 is SGHAT and CDR2 is FQNNGV. CDR3 region: CASSFNVGGGSYEQYF. As DNA, the CDR3 is TGTGCCAGCAGCTTTAATGTGGGAGGGGGCTCCTACGAGCAGTACTTC.

The chain employs TRBV19 and TRBJ2-2, with D maybe TRBD2 (6 bases). The CDR3 sequence is 13 residues long. From germline, CDR1 is LNHDA and CDR2 SQIVND (reference sequence). V dropped 6 bases and J dropped 7 bases, with 12 bases sitting between them. This CDR3 reads CASSPRGSGELFF. The CDR3, as DNA: TGTGCCAGTAGCCCCCGGGGGAGCGGGGAGCTGTTTTTT.